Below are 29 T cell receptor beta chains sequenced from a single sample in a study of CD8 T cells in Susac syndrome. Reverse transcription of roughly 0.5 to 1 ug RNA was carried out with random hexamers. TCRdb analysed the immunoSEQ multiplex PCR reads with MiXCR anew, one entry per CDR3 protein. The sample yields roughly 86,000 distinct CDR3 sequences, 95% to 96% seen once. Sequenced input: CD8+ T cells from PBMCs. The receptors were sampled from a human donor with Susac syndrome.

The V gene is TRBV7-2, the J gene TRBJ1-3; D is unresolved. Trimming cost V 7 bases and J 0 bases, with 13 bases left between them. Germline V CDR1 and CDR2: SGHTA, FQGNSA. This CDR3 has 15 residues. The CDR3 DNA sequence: TGTGCCAGCAAAGGAGGGCAGAACTCTGGAAACACCATATATTTT. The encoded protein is CASKGGQNSGNTIYF. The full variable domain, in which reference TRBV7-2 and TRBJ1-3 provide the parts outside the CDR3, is GAGVSQSPSNKVTEKGKDVELRCDPISGHTALYWYRQSLGQGLEFLIYFQGNSAPDKSGLPSDRFSAERTGGSVSTLTIQRTQQEDSAVYLCASKGGQNSGNTIYFGEGSWLTVV.

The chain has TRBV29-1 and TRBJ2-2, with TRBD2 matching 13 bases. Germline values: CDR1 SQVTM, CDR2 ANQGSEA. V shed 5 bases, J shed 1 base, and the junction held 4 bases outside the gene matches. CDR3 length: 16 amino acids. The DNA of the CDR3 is TGCAGCGTTTGGACTAGCGGGGGCCTGAACACCGGGGAGCTGTTTTTT. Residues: CSVWTSGGLNTGELFF.

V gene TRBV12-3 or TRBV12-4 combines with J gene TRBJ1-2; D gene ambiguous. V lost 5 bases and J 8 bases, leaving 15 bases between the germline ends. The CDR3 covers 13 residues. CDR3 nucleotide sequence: TGTGCCAGCAGTCCTAGTCAGATTGGAGGCTACACCTTC. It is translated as CASSPSQIGGYTF.

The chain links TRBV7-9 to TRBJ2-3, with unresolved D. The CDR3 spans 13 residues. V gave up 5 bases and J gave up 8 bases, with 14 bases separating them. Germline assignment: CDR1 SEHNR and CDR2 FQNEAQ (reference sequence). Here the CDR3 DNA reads TGTGCCAGCAGCGTCTCAGGTTTAGTTACGCAGTATTTT. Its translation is CASSVSGLVTQYF.

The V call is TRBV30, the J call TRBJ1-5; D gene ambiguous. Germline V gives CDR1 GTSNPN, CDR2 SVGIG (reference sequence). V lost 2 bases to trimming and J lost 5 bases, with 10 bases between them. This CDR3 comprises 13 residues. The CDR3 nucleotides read TGTGCCTGGAGTAATGGGGTTTATCAGCCCCAGCATTTT. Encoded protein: CAWSNGVYQPQHF.

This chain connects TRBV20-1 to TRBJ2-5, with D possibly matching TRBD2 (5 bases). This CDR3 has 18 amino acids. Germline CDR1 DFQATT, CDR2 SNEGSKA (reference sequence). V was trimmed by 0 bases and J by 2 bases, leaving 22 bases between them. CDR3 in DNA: TGCAGTGCTAGAGACGTGGACTTCCCCGCTAAGGGACAAGAGACCCAGTACTTC. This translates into CSARDVDFPAKGQETQYF.

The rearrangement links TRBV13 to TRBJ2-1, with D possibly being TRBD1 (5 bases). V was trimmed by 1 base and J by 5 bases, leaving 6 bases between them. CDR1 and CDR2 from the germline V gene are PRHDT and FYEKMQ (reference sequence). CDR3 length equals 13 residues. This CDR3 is CASSLADNNEQFF. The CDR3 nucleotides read TGTGCCAGCAGCTTAGCGGACAACAATGAGCAGTTCTTC.

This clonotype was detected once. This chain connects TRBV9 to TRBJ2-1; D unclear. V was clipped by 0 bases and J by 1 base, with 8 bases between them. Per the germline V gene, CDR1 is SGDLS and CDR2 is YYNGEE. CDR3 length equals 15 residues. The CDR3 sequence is CASSVAAASYNEQFF. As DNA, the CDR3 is TGTGCCAGCAGCGTAGCGGCGGCGTCCTACAATGAGCAGTTCTTC.

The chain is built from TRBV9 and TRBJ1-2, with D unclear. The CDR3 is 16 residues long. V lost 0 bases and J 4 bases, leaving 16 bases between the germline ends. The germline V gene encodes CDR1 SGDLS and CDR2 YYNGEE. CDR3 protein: CASSVEVSGAGYGYTF. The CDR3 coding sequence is TGTGCCAGCAGCGTAGAGGTGTCGGGAGCGGGCTATGGCTACACCTTC.

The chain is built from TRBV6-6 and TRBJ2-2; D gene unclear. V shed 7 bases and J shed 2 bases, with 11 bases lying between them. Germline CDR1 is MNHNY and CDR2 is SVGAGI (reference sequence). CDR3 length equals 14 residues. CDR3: CASNQFLNTGELFF. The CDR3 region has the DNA TGTGCCAGCAATCAGTTTCTAAACACCGGGGAGCTGTTTTTT.

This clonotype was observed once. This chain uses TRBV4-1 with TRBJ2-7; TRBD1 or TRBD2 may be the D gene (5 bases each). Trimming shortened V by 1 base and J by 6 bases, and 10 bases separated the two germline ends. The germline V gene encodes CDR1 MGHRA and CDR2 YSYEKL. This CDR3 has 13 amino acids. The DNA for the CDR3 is TGCGCCAGCAGCCAAGTTGAAGGGACCGAGCAGTACTTC. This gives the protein CASSQVEGTEQYF.

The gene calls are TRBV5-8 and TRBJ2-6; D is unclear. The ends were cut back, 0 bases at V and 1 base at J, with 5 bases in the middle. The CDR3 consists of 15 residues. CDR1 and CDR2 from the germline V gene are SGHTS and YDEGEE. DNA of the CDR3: TGTGCCAGCAGCTTGGGGCAGTCTGGGGCCAACGTCCTGACTTTC. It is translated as CASSLGQSGANVLTF.

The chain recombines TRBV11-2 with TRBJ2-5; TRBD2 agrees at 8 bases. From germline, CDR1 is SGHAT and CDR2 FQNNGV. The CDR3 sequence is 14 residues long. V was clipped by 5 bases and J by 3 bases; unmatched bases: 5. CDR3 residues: CASSPGLDKETQYF. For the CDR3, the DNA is TGTGCCAGCAGCCCGGGACTAGATAAAGAGACCCAGTACTTC. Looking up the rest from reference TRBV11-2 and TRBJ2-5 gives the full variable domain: EAGVAQSPRYKIIEKRQSVAFWCNPISGHATLYWYQQILGQGPKLLIQFQNNGVVDDSQLPKDRFSAERLKGVDSTLKIQPAKLEDSAVYLCASSPGLDKETQYFGPGTRLLVL.

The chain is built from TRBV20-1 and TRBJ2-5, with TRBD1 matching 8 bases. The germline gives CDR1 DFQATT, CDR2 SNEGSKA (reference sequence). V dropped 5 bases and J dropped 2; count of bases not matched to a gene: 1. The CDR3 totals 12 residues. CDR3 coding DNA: TGCAGTGCTTGGACAGGGCAAGAGACCCAGTACTTC. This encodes CSAWTGQETQYF.

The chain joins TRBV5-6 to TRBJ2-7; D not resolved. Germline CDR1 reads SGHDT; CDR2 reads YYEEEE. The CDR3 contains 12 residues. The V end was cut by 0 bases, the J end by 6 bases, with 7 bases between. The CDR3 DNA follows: TGTGCCAGCAGCTTGGACGCGTCCGAGCAGTACTTC. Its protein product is CASSLDASEQYF.

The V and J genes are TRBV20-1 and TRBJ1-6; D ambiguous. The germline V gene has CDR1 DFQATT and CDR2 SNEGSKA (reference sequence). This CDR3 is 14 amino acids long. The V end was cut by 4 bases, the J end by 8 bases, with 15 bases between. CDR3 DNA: TGCAGTGCTACCTCGACACTACTGGATTCACCCCTCCACTTT. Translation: CSATSTLLDSPLHF.

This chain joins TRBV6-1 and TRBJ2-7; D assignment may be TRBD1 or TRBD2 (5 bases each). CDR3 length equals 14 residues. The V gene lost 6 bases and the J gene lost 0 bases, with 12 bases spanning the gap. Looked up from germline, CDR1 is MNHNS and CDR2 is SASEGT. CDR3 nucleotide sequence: TGTGCCAGCAGGGGACCTATCAACTCCTACGAGCAGTACTTC. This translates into CASRGPINSYEQYF.

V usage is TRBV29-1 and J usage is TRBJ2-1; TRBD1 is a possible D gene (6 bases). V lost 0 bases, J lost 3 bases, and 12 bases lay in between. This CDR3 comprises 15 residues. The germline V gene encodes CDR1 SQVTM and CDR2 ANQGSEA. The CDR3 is CSVEESGTYYNEQFF. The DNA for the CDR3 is TGCAGCGTTGAAGAATCCGGGACATACTACAATGAGCAGTTCTTC.

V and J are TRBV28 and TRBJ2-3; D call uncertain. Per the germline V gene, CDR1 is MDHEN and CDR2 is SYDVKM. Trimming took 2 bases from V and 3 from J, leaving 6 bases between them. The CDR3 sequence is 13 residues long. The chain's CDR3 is CASSLIQTDTQYF. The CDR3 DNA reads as TGTGCCAGCAGTTTAATACAGACAGATACGCAGTATTTT.

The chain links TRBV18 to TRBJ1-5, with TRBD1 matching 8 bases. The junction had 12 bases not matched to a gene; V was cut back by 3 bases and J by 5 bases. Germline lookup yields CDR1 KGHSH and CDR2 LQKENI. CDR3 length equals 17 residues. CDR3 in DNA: TGTGCCAGCTCACCGGGTAGATTGGACAGGGAGGATCAGCCCCAGCATTTT. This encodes CASSPGRLDREDQPQHF.

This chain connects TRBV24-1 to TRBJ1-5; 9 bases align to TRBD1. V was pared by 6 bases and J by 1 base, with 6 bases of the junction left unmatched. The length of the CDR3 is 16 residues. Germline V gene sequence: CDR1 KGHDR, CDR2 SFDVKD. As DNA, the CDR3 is TGTGCCACCAGTTGGACAGGGGAGAAAAGCAATCAGCCCCAGCATTTT. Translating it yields CATSWTGEKSNQPQHF.

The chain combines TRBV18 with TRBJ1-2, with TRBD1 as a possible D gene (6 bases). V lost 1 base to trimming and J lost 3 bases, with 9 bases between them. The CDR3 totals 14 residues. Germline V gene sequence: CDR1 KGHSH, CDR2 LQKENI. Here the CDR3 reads CASSPRGLDYGYTF. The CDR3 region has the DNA TGTGCCAGCTCACCACGGGGGCTGGACTATGGCTACACCTTC. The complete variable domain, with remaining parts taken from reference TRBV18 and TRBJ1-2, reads NAGVMQNPRHLVRRRGQEARLRCSPMKGHSHVYWYRQLPEEGLKFMVYLQKENIIDESGMPKERFSAEFPKEGPSILRIQQVVRGDSAAYFCASSPRGLDYGYTFGSGTRLTVV.

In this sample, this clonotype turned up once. CDR3 amino acids: CASSIGDTGFYEQYF. The CDR3 DNA sequence: TGTGCCAGTAGTATAGGAGATACAGGTTTCTACGAGCAGTACTTC. The gene calls are TRBV19 and TRBJ2-7, with a possible D match to TRBD1 (5 bases). The CDR3 length is 15 residues. CDR1 LNHDA and CDR2 SQIVND come from the germline V gene (reference sequence). Trimming took 1 base from V and 3 from J, leaving 13 bases between them.

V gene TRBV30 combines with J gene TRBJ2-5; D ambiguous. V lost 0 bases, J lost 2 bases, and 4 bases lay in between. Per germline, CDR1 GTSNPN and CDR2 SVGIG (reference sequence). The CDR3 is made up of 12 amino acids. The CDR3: CAWSVNQETQYF. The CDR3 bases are TGTGCCTGGAGTGTGAATCAAGAGACCCAGTACTTC.

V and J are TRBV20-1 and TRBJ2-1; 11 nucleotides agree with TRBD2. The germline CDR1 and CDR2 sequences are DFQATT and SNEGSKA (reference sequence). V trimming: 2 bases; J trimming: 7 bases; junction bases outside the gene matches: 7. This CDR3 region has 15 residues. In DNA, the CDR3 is TGCAGTGCTAGACTTCTAGCGGGGGGCCTTAATGAGCAGTTCTTC. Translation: CSARLLAGGLNEQFF.

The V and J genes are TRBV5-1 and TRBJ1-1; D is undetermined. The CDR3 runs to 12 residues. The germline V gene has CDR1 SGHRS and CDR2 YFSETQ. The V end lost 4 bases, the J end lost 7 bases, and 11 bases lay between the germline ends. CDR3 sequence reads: CASSPNGNEAFF. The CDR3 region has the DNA TGCGCCAGCAGCCCTAATGGAAATGAAGCTTTCTTT.

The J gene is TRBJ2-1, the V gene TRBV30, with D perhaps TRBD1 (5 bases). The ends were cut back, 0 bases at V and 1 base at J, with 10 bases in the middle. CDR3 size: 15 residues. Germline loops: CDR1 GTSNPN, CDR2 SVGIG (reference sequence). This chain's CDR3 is CAWSVGVGSYNEQFF. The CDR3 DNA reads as TGTGCCTGGAGTGTAGGGGTTGGGTCCTACAATGAGCAGTTCTTC.

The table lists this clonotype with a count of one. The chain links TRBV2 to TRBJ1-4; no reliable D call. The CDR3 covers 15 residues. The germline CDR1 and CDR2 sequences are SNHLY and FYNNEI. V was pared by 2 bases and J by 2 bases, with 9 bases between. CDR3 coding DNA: TGTGCCAGCAGTGAAATAGGGAAGACTAATGAAAAACTGTTTTTT. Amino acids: CASSEIGKTNEKLFF. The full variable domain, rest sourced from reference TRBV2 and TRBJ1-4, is EPEVTQTPSHQVTQMGQEVILRCVPISNHLYFYWYRQILGQKVEFLVSFYNNEISEKSEIFDDQFSVERPDGSNFTLKIRSTKLEDSAMYFCASSEIGKTNEKLFFGSGTQLSVL.

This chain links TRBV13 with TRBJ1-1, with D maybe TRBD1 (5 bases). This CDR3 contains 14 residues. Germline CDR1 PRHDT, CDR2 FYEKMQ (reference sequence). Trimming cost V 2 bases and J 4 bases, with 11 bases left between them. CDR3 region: CASSLPGVGTEAFF. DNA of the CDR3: TGTGCCAGCAGCTTACCGGGGGTCGGCACTGAAGCTTTCTTT. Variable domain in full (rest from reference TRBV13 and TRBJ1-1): AAGVIQSPRHLIKEKRETATLKCYPIPRHDTVYWYQQGPGQDPQFLISFYEKMQSDKGSIPDRFSAQQFSDYHSELNMSSLELGDSALYFCASSLPGVGTEAFFGQGTRLTVV.